The present entry profiles one TCR beta chain with its context. The data derive from a study of graft-versus-host responses after intestinal transplantation. Libraries were prepared by immunoSEQ multiplex PCR; TCRdb keeps only in-frame clonotypes and omits some of them. Of approximately 77,000 clones listed, about nine tenths are singletons. The source material was PBMCs, sampled 98 days after intestinal transplantation. The receptor's source is a human patient who received an intestinal transplant, so some T cells may come from the graft donor.

This chain's CDR3 is CASSQVGAYPDNEQFF. The CDR3 bases are TGCGCCAGCAGCCAAGTGGGGGCGTACCCCGACAATGAGCAGTTCTTC. This sequence joins TRBV4-1 and TRBJ2-1; TRBD1 is a possible D gene (6 bases). V was cut by 1 base and J by 5 bases, with 15 bases left in between. The CDR3 contains 16 residues. CDR1 and CDR2 (germline): MGHRA, YSYEKL.